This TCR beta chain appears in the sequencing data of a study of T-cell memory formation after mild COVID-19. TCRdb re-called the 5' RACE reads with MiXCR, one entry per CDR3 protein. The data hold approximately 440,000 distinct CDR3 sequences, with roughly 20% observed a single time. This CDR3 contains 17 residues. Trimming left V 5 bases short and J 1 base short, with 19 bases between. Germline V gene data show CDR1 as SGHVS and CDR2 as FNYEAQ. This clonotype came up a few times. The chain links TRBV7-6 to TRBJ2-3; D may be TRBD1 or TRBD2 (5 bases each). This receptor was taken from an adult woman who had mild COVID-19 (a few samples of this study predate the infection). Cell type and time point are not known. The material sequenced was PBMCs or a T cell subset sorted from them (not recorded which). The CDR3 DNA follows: TGTGCCAGCAGCAGTGGGGGTAGGCGGGCCCGCACAGATACGCAGTATTTT. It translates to CASSSGGRRARTDTQYF.